This section outlines one T cell receptor beta chain sequence together with its context. Sampled blood was obtained at baseline, cycle 4 day 1, and cycle 7 day 1. The data are from a study of OX40 agonist ivuxolimab in advanced cancers. The assay was immunoSEQ multiplex PCR, and TCRdb's table has in-frame clones only and misses some. The sample holds about 71,000 clones, roughly 84% seen once. Trimming cost V 5 bases and J 9 bases, with 27 bases left between them. The CDR3 has 17 residues. CDR1 and CDR2 (germline): PRHDT, FYEKMQ (reference sequence). The chain couples TRBV13 to TRBJ2-3; D might be TRBD1 or TRBD2, each matching 6 bases. The TCR comes from an adult with an advanced solid tumor such as melanoma, head and neck, liver or kidney cancer. The sequencing here drew on CD4+ or CD8+ T cells sorted from blood, taken in a trial of the OX40 agonist ivuxolimab. CDR3 region: CASSPQGAGPTPRTQYF. CDR3 DNA: TGTGCCAGCAGCCCACAGGGAGCGGGTCCTACCCCCCGGACGCAGTATTTT.